This T cell receptor beta chain was recorded in a study of blood T cell repertoires in COVID-19. Background on the study: Sites across the United States, Italy and Spain contributed samples from acute and convalescent COVID-19. T cells, B-cell-depleted T cells, or PBMCs supplied cDNA or gDNA.

Germline values: CDR1 SGHRS, CDR2 YFSETQ. The CDR3 loop spans 15 amino acids. V gave up 0 bases and J gave up 8 bases, with 14 bases separating them. Study processing details: Reference gene primer amplification gave nucleated cell count estimates. The data were produced by immunoSEQ multiplex PCR, yet TCRdb's version contains in-frame clones alone and is incomplete. V, J and clone size are taken as reported in that table, and D and trimming were inferred from the DNA itself. In the table there are over 95,000 clones, 80% to 90% of which are singletons. Material: peripheral blood. The chain joins TRBV5-1 to TRBJ1-4; D perhaps matches TRBD1 (6 bases). This TCR came from a man aged 35 to 55 with acute or convalescent COVID-19. The CDR3 DNA sequence: TGCGCCAGCAGCTTGGACGTCGTACAGGGCGAAAAACTGTTTTTT. Encoded protein: CASSLDVVQGEKLFF.